The 14 T cell receptor beta chains below were found in one sample sequenced in a study of blood T cell repertoires in COVID-19. TCRdb's copy holds only in-frame clones and misses some; the assay was immunoSEQ multiplex PCR. The sample consists of 120,000 or so clones, more than 70% of them appearing once. Sequenced sample: peripheral blood. Source of these receptors: a human donor in a cohort sampled during active COVID-19.

The rearrangement joins TRBV6-6 to TRBJ2-5; 7 nucleotides agree with TRBD1. CDR1 and CDR2 (germline): MNHNY, SVGAGI (reference sequence). The CDR3 consists of 14 residues. V was clipped by 3 bases and J by 5 bases; unmatched bases: 6. The CDR3 region has the DNA TGTGCCAGCAGTTATACCAGGGGGAAGGAGACCCAGTACTTC. It is translated as CASSYTRGKETQYF.

The rearrangement uses TRBV2 and TRBJ2-7; tentatively, D is TRBD1 (5 bases). V was cut by 10 bases and J by 3 bases, with 25 bases left in between. There are 16 residues in the CDR3. Germline V CDR1 and CDR2: SNHLY, FYNNEI. The CDR3 region is CAINQAARQSDYEQYF. The CDR3 DNA is TGTGCCATCAACCAAGCTGCCCGACAGTCAGACTACGAGCAGTACTTC. The whole variable domain, remainder taken from reference TRBV2 and TRBJ2-7, is EPEVTQTPSHQVTQMGQEVILRCVPISNHLYFYWYRQILGQKVEFLVSFYNNEISEKSEIFDDQFSVERPDGSNFTLKIRSTKLEDSAMYFCAINQAARQSDYEQYFGPGTRLTVT.

V gene TRBV28 combines with J gene TRBJ2-7; 9 nucleotides align to TRBD1. CDR3 length: 16 amino acids. J was trimmed by 0 bases and V by 4 bases; bases with no gene match: 7. Germline V CDR1 and CDR2: MDHEN, SYDVKM. CDR3 sequence: CASSSYGTGFSYEQYF. In DNA, the CDR3 is TGTGCCAGCAGTTCCTACGGGACAGGGTTCTCCTACGAGCAGTACTTC.

The chain is built from TRBV7-8 and TRBJ1-4; D not resolved. CDR3 length: 15 residues. Germline V gives CDR1 SGHVS, CDR2 FQNEAQ. Trimming removed 5 bases from V and 4 bases from J, with 14 bases in between. The CDR3 is CASSLSEDINEKLFF. DNA for the CDR3: TGTGCCAGCAGCCTGTCGGAGGATATTAATGAAAAACTGTTTTTT.

This clone was observed a handful of times. The sample carries other DNA sequences with the same CDR3. The rearrangement joins TRBV3-1 (or the pseudogene TRBV3-2) to TRBJ1-2; 7 nucleotides align to TRBD1. Germline trimming cut 1 base from V and 2 bases from J; bases unmatched to any gene: 1. The CDR3 spans 14 residues. CDR1 is LGHDT and CDR2 is YNNKEL in the germline V gene (reference sequence). In nucleotides, the CDR3 is TGTGCCAGCAGCCAAGGACAGGGCAACTATGGCTACACCTTC. Its translation: CASSQGQGNYGYTF.

The chain uses TRBV30 and TRBJ2-1; TRBD1 is a possible D gene (7 bases). V dropped 1 base and J dropped 2 bases, with 12 bases sitting between them. The CDR3 extends over 15 amino acids. Germline lookup yields CDR1 GTSNPN and CDR2 SVGIG (reference sequence). The CDR3 region is CAWSGGGTAYNEQFF. The CDR3 coding sequence is TGTGCCTGGAGTGGTGGCGGGACAGCCTACAATGAGCAGTTCTTC.

The J gene is TRBJ1-2, the V gene TRBV13, with TRBD1 matching 8 bases. Trimming took 6 bases from V and 3 from J; bases not matched to a gene: 6. CDR1 and CDR2 from the germline V gene are PRHDT and FYEKMQ (reference sequence). The CDR3 has 14 amino acids. CDR3: CASSPGQAYYGYTF. The CDR3 bases are TGTGCCAGCAGTCCGGGACAGGCCTACTATGGCTACACCTTC.

This sequence joins TRBV4-2 and TRBJ1-5; a possible D gene is TRBD1 (5 bases). From germline, CDR1 is LGHNA and CDR2 YNFKEQ. V lost 0 bases and J 8 bases, leaving 8 bases between the germline ends. CDR3 length: 13 residues. DNA of the CDR3: TGTGCCAGCAGCCAAGACGGGGGAGAGCCCCAGCATTTT. Translated: CASSQDGGEPQHF.

The rearrangement uses TRBV9 and TRBJ1-2, with D hard to call. Trimming left V 0 bases short and J 4 bases short, with 10 bases between. Looked up from germline, CDR1 is SGDLS and CDR2 is YYNGEE. The CDR3 spans 14 residues. The chain's CDR3 is CASSVASTSYGYTF. The CDR3 bases are TGTGCCAGCAGCGTAGCCTCGACAAGCTATGGCTACACCTTC.

This chain connects TRBV27 to TRBJ1-3; D not resolved. V was clipped by 4 bases and J by 5 bases, with 3 bases between them. Germline V CDR1 and CDR2: MNHEY, SMNVEV (reference sequence). CDR3 length equals 11 residues. CDR3 region: CASSSRNTIYF. Written as DNA, the CDR3 is TGTGCCAGCAGTTCAAGAAACACCATATATTTT.

The gene calls are TRBV28 and TRBJ2-7, with 9 bases fitting TRBD2. From germline, CDR1 is MDHEN and CDR2 SYDVKM. With V trimmed by 2 bases and J by 0 bases, 5 bases remained unmatched. The CDR3 consists of 16 residues. CDR3 in DNA: TGTGCCAGCAGTTTAACTAGCGGGTTGAGCTCCTACGAGCAGTACTTC. This gives the protein CASSLTSGLSSYEQYF.

The rearrangement joins TRBV28 to TRBJ2-7, with D perhaps matching TRBD1 (6 bases). Germline V lookup: CDR1 MDHEN, CDR2 SYDVKM. V gave up 6 bases and J gave up 2 bases, with 17 bases separating them. This CDR3 region has 15 residues. The CDR3 region is CASRLGQSGPYEQYF. CDR3 DNA sequence: TGTGCCAGCAGACTCGGACAGTCGGGCCCCTACGAGCAGTACTTC.

V usage is TRBV5-4 and J usage is TRBJ1-6; 7 bases fit TRBD1. CDR1 is SGHNT, CDR2 YYREEE, per germline (reference sequence). CDR3 length equals 14 residues. V lost 3 bases to trimming and J lost 5 bases; unmatched junction nucleotides: 2. The CDR3 reads CASSSQGNNSPLHF. The CDR3 DNA is TGTGCCAGCAGCTCACAGGGGAATAATTCACCCCTCCACTTT.

J is TRBJ1-5 and V is TRBV19; D unresolved. The V end lost 3 bases, the J end lost 1 base, and 4 bases lay between the germline ends. This CDR3 has 13 residues. CDR1 LNHDA and CDR2 SQIVND come from the germline V gene (reference sequence). DNA for the CDR3: TGTGCCAGTAGTATCCCGAGCAATCAGCCCCAGCATTTT. Protein: CASSIPSNQPQHF.